This is a list of T cell receptor beta chains from one sample in a study of cytomegalovirus exposure and HLA in healthy donors. TCRdb keeps only in-frame clones here, not all; method: immunoSEQ multiplex PCR. The sample comprises approximately 150,000 clones, approximately 70% of which are singletons, and roughly 4.5% rests with the top ten. Input material: PBMCs. The receptors stem from a young man in good health and CMV-seropositive. Both conserved end residues are part of each CDR3. The D gene is left open where the match is weak. For some rows the clone size is stated as once, few or many, or as a class when expanded; others skip it.

J gene: TRBJ2-2; clone size: NA; D gene: NA; V gene: TRBV6-5; CDR3 protein: CASSYGQAGELFF; CDR3 DNA: TGTGCCAGCAGTTACGGGCAGGCCGGGGAGCTGTTTTTT
J gene: TRBJ2-3; clone size: NA; D gene: NA; V gene: TRBV11-2; CDR3 protein: CASGRTDTQYF; CDR3 DNA: TGTGCCAGCGGCAGAACAGATACGCAGTATTTT
J gene: TRBJ1-3; clone size: NA; D gene: TRBD1; V gene: TRBV6-5; CDR3 protein: CASSLDDRGENTIYF; CDR3 DNA: TGTGCCAGCAGTCTAGATGACAGGGGCGAAAACACCATATATTTT
J gene: TRBJ1-4; clone size: once; D gene: TRBD1; V gene: TRBV11-2; CDR3 protein: CASSRGQSATNEKLFF; CDR3 DNA: TGTGCCAGCAGCCGGGGACAGAGTGCAACTAATGAAAAACTGTTTTTT
J gene: TRBJ1-4; clone size: few; D gene: NA; V gene: TRBV20-1; CDR3 protein: CSAGSLEKLFF; CDR3 DNA: TGCAGTGCTGGGTCACTAGAAAAACTGTTTTTT
J gene: TRBJ1-6; clone size: NA; D gene: NA; V gene: TRBV14; CDR3 protein: CASSPGIGVSPLHF; CDR3 DNA: TGTGCCAGCAGCCCAGGTATAGGGGTTTCACCCCTCCACTTT
J gene: TRBJ2-3; clone size: NA; D gene: TRBD2; V gene: TRBV13; CDR3 protein: CASSASGSGGPLPADTQYF; CDR3 DNA: TGTGCCAGCAGCGCCTCGGGTAGCGGGGGGCCCCTCCCCGCAGATACGCAGTATTTT
J gene: TRBJ1-2; clone size: NA; D gene: TRBD1; V gene: TRBV27; CDR3 protein: CASSVLERQGPLNF; CDR3 DNA: TGTGCCAGCAGTGTCCTCGAGAGACAGGGGCCTCTCAACTTC
J gene: TRBJ2-1; clone size: NA; D gene: TRBD1; V gene: TRBV6-5; CDR3 protein: CASSFSGGSDEQFF; CDR3 DNA: TGTGCCAGCAGTTTCTCAGGGGGTAGCGATGAGCAGTTCTTC
J gene: TRBJ1-5; clone size: once; D gene: NA; V gene: TRBV4-2; CDR3 protein: CASSQERGQPQHF; CDR3 DNA: TGTGCCAGCAGCCAAGAAAGAGGTCAGCCCCAGCATTTT
J gene: TRBJ2-3; clone size: NA; D gene: NA; V gene: TRBV30; CDR3 protein: CAWMRGIQTDTQYF; CDR3 DNA: TGTGCCTGGATGCGAGGGATCCAAACAGATACGCAGTATTTT
J gene: TRBJ1-2; clone size: NA; D gene: TRBD1; V gene: TRBV19; CDR3 protein: CASSTIHDRVHYYGYTF; CDR3 DNA: TGTGCCAGTAGTACAATACACGACAGGGTACACTACTATGGCTACACCTTC
J gene: TRBJ1-1; clone size: few; D gene: NA; V gene: TRBV19; CDR3 protein: CASSFHRYQGTEAFF; CDR3 DNA: TGTGCCAGTAGCTTCCACAGGTATCAAGGCACTGAAGCTTTCTTT
J gene: TRBJ1-1; clone size: NA; D gene: NA; V gene: TRBV11-1; CDR3 protein: CASSLAGSAEAFF; CDR3 DNA: TGTGCCAGCAGCTTAGCGGGCTCAGCTGAAGCTTTCTTT
J gene: TRBJ2-5; clone size: NA; D gene: NA; V gene: TRBV7-2; CDR3 protein: CASSSRDLGGETQYF; CDR3 DNA: TGTGCCAGCAGCTCGAGGGACTTGGGCGGAGAGACCCAGTACTTC
J gene: TRBJ2-5; clone size: NA; D gene: TRBD1; V gene: TRBV2; CDR3 protein: CASSGTGDFETQYF; CDR3 DNA: TGTGCCAGCAGTGGGACAGGGGATTTCGAGACCCAGTACTTC
J gene: TRBJ2-3; clone size: NA; D gene: TRBD1; V gene: TRBV29-1; CDR3 protein: CSGGQGEDTQYF; CDR3 DNA: TGCAGCGGCGGACAGGGAGAAGATACGCAGTATTTT
J gene: TRBJ1-3; clone size: NA; D gene: NA; V gene: TRBV6-5; CDR3 protein: CASSYSGGLGGNTIYF; CDR3 DNA: TGTGCCAGCAGTTACTCGGGAGGATTAGGTGGAAACACCATATATTTT
J gene: TRBJ2-3; clone size: few; D gene: NA; V gene: TRBV15; CDR3 protein: CATSSARLFSDSTDTQYF; CDR3 DNA: TGTGCCACCAGCAGTGCCAGACTATTCTCCGATAGCACAGATACGCAGTATTTT
J gene: TRBJ2-1; clone size: NA; D gene: NA; V gene: TRBV20-1; CDR3 protein: CSAQSYNEQFF; CDR3 DNA: TGCAGTGCCCAATCCTACAATGAGCAGTTCTTC
J gene: TRBJ1-1; clone size: NA; D gene: TRBD1; V gene: TRBV30; CDR3 protein: CAWSGGDRGAFF; CDR3 DNA: TGTGCCTGGAGCGGTGGCGACAGGGGAGCTTTCTTT